This TCR beta chain was profiled in a study of blood T cell repertoires in COVID-19. The CDR3 has 15 amino acids. Germline V gene sequence: CDR1 MDHEN, CDR2 SYDVKM. The junction had 6 bases not matched to a gene; V was cut back by 4 bases and J by 2 bases. Profiled with immunoSEQ multiplex PCR; TCRdb holds only in-frame clones, not every one. The sample has about 110,000 clones, about two thirds seen once; the top ten hold about 1.8%. This sequence joins TRBV28 and TRBJ2-5, with 8 positions matching TRBD1. The sequenced material came from peripheral blood. The TCR comes from a woman in her 40s with acute or convalescent COVID-19. The CDR3 reads CASSSGTGPQETQYF. As DNA, the CDR3 is TGTGCCAGCAGTTCCGGGACAGGACCTCAAGAGACCCAGTACTTC. Variable domain in full (rest from reference TRBV28 and TRBJ2-5): DVKVTQSSRYLVKRTGEKVFLECVQDMDHENMFWYRQDPGLGLRLIYFSYDVKMKEKGDIPEGYSVSREKKERFSLILESASTNQTSMYLCASSSGTGPQETQYFGPGTRLLVL.